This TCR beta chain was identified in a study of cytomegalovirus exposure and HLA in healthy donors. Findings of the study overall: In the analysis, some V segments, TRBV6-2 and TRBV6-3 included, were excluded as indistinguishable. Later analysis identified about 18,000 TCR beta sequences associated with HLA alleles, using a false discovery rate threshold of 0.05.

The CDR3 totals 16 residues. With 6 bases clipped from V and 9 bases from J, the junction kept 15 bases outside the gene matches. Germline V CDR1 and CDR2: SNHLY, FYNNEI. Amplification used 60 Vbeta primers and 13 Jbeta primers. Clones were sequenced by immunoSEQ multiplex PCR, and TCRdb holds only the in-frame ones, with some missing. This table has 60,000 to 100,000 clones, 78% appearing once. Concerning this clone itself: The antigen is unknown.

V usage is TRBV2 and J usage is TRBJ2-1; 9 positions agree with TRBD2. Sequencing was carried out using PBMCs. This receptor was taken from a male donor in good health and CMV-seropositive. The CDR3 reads CASRDYGAGGQGEQFF. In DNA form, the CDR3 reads TGTGCCAGCAGGGACTACGGAGCGGGAGGCCAGGGTGAGCAGTTCTTC.